This T cell receptor (beta chain) was observed in a study of cytomegalovirus exposure and HLA in healthy donors (dated by TCRdb to about 2017). For the wider study: According to an earlier analysis of 550 to 700 of the donors, about 179 million T cells yielded 117 million unique TCR beta sequences and 276 Gb of sequence data. Every repertoire in the discovery cohort had been generated on one and the same sequencing platform. HLA typing covered class I and class II loci at four-digit resolution. In a later genetic analysis, genome-wide SNP genotypes for about three fifths of the roughly 670 donors were used, and that subset was treated as a discovery cohort. The genetic ancestry cluster associated with self-reported Caucasian donors included roughly four fifths of the 398 genotyped donors. The later analysis used no new phenotypic data to find candidate immune exposures, relying instead on TCR beta sequences and their occurrence across donors. Among almost 400 genotyped donors of the cohort, an average of approximately 230,000 unique TCR beta nucleotide sequences were sequenced per donor, roughly 20% of them non-productive. To predict cytomegalovirus infection status, the study combined high-throughput TCR immunosequencing, statistical association of individual TCRs with disease status, and machine learning. Approximately 300 gigabases of sequencing data and 75 million to 85 million unique TCR sequences made up an early release that covered several hundred HLA-typed donors. The number of donors typed differed by locus, with roughly 620-630 for A, B, C, DRB1 and DQB1, over 500 for DQA1, 606 for DPA1, and some 440 for DPB1. Four to six DR-DQ haplotypes were handled as single units for association and clustering because linkage in the cohort was strong. To study patterns of TCR occurrence, a later analysis re-analyzed previously published TCR beta repertoires from just over 650 donors and added high-resolution HLA genotyping. Donor age, sex, ethnicity and CMV serostatus were compiled together with the repertoire data. The study aimed to test whether signatures of past pathogen exposure could be identified by cataloging public T cell receptors. Along with the approximately 620-subject first cohort, a separate validation cohort of over a hundred different subjects was used. An earlier analysis of around 540 of the donors applied high-throughput TCR beta sequencing to assess whether each TCR beta V gene segment acted as functional or pseudogenic. The study used immunosequencing to profile the T cell repertoires of hundreds of subjects and linked those repertoires to cytomegalovirus serostatus.

Library generation was performed with the immunoSEQ multiplex PCR assay. For the multiplex PCR, a mixture combining 60 forward primers for TCR Vbeta segments and 13 reverse primers for TCR Jbeta segments was used. A multiplex PCR assay on genomic DNA amplified the CDR3 region of rearranged TCR beta genes. The Illumina HiSeq System was used to sequence the amplified TCR beta libraries as 87-base-pair reads. In the authors' own workflow: A later analysis tallied 75 million to 85 million unique TCR beta chains across the 700 or so repertoires, and roughly 11 million of those chains were shared by two or more donors. To remove PCR and sequencing errors, raw reads were error-corrected and collapsed into unique sequences using a nearest-neighbor algorithm that merged closely related sequences. CDR3 sequences were aligned to IMGT reference sequences to assign V, D and J gene segments. For a sequence to be retained, a match of at least six nucleotides was required to both a V gene segment and a J gene segment. A rearrangement counted as productive if the CDR3 had no stop codons and remained in frame with V and J, and every other rearrangement counted as non-productive. Following IMGT convention, CDR3 was defined as the stretch from the second conserved V-encoded cysteine to the conserved J-encoded phenylalanine. The earlier analysis of 587 of the donors excluded any sequence lacking an unambiguous match to a single V gene segment. An earlier analysis of a few hundred of the donors classified V segments as functional when productive rearrangements were above 56.7% and as segregating when the standard deviation between donors was above 5%. To diagnose cytomegalovirus status from the catalog of TCR beta chain sequences, a statistical classification framework was built. In a later analysis, V and J genes were assigned by comparing TCR nucleotide sequences against IMGT/GENE-DB human TR gene sequences. In a later analysis, CDR3 sequences and most-parsimonious VDJ recombination scenarios were assigned using the TCRdist pipeline. In a later analysis, each TCR beta chain was defined by its CDR3 amino acid sequence together with its V-gene family, and reads lacking a unique V-gene family were excluded. A later analysis removed several hundred highly shared, low-generation-probability nucleotide sequences to deal with suspected cross-contamination and a sequencing artifact. For each public chain, a later analysis derived a clonal expansion index from normalized ranks of inferred template counts within each repertoire. In a later analysis, generation probabilities were computed using a VDJ recombination model fitted to out-of-frame rearrangements, and the results were checked against IGoR. In a later analysis, TCR-TCR, TCR-HLA and TCR-CMV co-occurrence was scored with hypergeometric tests, and a repertoire-size bias correction was applied to TCR pairs. False discovery rates were estimated in a later analysis by permuting HLA or CMV assignments 20 times. In a later analysis, co-occurring TCRs were grouped using DBSCAN, with TCRdist sequence similarity added in when clustering inside HLA-allele-positive subsets. Repertoires with fewer than 30,000 or more than 120,000 public chains, plus five repertoires with anomalous nucleotide sharing, were excluded from co-occurrence clustering. TCRdb holds this immuneACCESS table with in-frame rearrangements only. Some clones are missing; in checked studies, unresolved V genes explain under half, and the rest has no known cause. That table supplies the V and J calls and clone size; D and trimming were determined from the DNA. Present in this sample are about 140,000 clones, roughly 80% of which were seen just once. The top ten clones comprise 1.2% of the sample.

In total, around 600 healthy bone marrow donors made up the cohort. Cohort members were all nominally healthy when sampled, although unrecorded immune exposures were likely present. The donor was CMV seronegative and belonged to the group of around 400 seronegative cohort members. Each donor provided a peripheral blood sample, and peripheral blood mononuclear cells were used for TCR beta sequencing. Genomic DNA extraction from the blood cell samples was performed with the Qiagen DNeasy Blood Extraction Kit. About this clone: Its target antigen remains unknown. The record has no base qualities; no much larger clone is one base away.

What the authors observed across the whole study: In a later genetic analysis, fewer N-insertions in productive TCRs were reported among donors in an Asian-associated ancestry cluster than the 666-donor mean. HLA typing was unavailable for some donors at each locus, so association tests used only the typed subset. In a later analysis, HLA-associated TCR beta chains were found to be more clonally expanded and to have lower generation probabilities than equally common non-associated chains. The classifier was reported to diagnose cytomegalovirus status with high specificity and sensitivity in both the original cohort and the validation cohort. The presence/absence analyses assumed that sequencing depth was roughly uniform across donors, and that assumption may not be true. Assigning TCR associations to individual alleles was difficult when HLA alleles, especially DR and DQ, strongly co-occurred. At a false discovery rate of 0.05, a later analysis linked approximately 18,000 TCR beta sequences to specific HLA alleles. Because counts were too low, some 17 rarely observed V segments, including chromosome 9 orphons, were excluded from the earlier analysis of 587 of the donors. The study gave a list of over 150 TCR beta chains associated with cytomegalovirus. In a later analysis, several top co-occurrence clusters were reported to appear linked to parvovirus B19, influenza, CMV and Epstein-Barr virus. A further reported finding was that TCR beta sequences accurately predicted the HLA-A and HLA-B alleles for most subjects in the first cohort. The authors suggested that the approach could potentially be extended to other disease states and immunological phenotypes. Some IMGT-functional V segments, including TRBV6-2 and TRBV6-3, could not be told apart with the 87-base-pair reads, so those segments were excluded. In a later analysis, the rate of TCR association differed among HLA loci, with DRB1 alleles having the most associated TCRs and HLA-C alleles having the fewest. A cluster of highly shared sequence variants was judged likely to represent a technical artifact of the sequencing pipeline. For the cohort, immune exposure information was limited to CMV serostatus. Broadly in line with IMGT annotations, most TCR beta V segments showed up in productive rearrangements about 87% or about 30% of the time in an earlier analysis of under 700 of the donors. Correlated functional status among segregating V segments might be attributable to linkage disequilibrium, but an unknown experimental factor could not be ruled out. In vitro tests confirmed that a few of the cytomegalovirus-associated TCR beta chains recognize cytomegalovirus antigens. Only TCR beta chains were sequenced in this cohort, and the absence of alpha or paired-chain data limited detectable features. V-gene and J-gene trimming of TCR beta chains was associated with a missense DCLRE1C variant in a later genetic analysis, and the association was replicated in an independent cohort. Most TCR sequences were seen in very few donors, while some public TCRs were found in many individuals. Most CMV-associated TCR beta chains appeared to be HLA-restricted in a later analysis, and the HLA associations seemed to be driven largely by CMV exposure.

The trim is 3 bases for V and 1 base for J, with a gap of 13 bases between the germline ends. The CDR1 and CDR2 encoded by the germline V gene are KGHSH and LQKENI. The CDR3, from cysteine to phenylalanine, totals 15 residues. Of the read, only the CDR3 DNA is kept; its 45 bases are in frame from base 1. Recombination linked TRBV18 to TRBJ2-7, and perhaps TRBD2 as D gene, on 7 matching bases. Material for sequencing was PBMCs. The source is a female donor in good health and CMV-seronegative. The nucleotide sequence is given as TGTGCCAGCTCACCGTGGCGGGGGCTGTCCTACGAGCAGTACTTC. The encoded protein is CASSPWRGLSYEQYF.